The T cell receptor beta chain described here comes from a study of memory CD4+ T cells and cytomegalovirus serostatus. Study-wide findings and caveats: Each of 67 CMV-associated TCRbeta sequences occurred in one to five individuals.

Comment on this clone: Antigen specificity is unknown.

V shed 6 bases and J shed 0 bases, with 14 bases lying between them. The CDR3 spans 15 residues. In germline, CDR1 is SNHLY, CDR2 FYNNEI. Single viable CD3+CD4+CD8-CD45RO+ cells were sorted as the memory CD4+ T cells. Only in-frame clones appear in the TCRdb table, and some are missing; sequencing was by immunoSEQ multiplex PCR. There are tens of thousands of clones in the sample; about 81% occur only once, and approximately 1.1% lies in the top ten. Specimen: memory CD4+ T cells from blood. The sequence was collected from an adult in good health and CMV-seronegative. The genes are TRBV2 and TRBJ1-2, with a possible D match to TRBD1 (6 bases). CDR3 sequence (DNA): TGTGCCAGCAGGGCGGGACAACTAGCTAACTATGGCTACACCTTC. Translating it yields CASRAGQLANYGYTF.